These T cell receptor beta chains were read from a single sample in a study of cytomegalovirus exposure and HLA in healthy donors. Sequencing was performed with immunoSEQ multiplex PCR; in TCRdb, only in-frame clones are kept and a portion is missing. Altogether fewer than 150,000 clones are present, roughly 86% being singletons, with the ten largest covering 1.4% to 1.5%. Sequenced sample: PBMCs. The source of these receptors is a man aged 30-40 years in good health and CMV-seronegative. The CDR3 runs from the conserved cysteine through the conserved F or W. D genes are given only for firm matches. Not every row has a clone size; where given, it reads once, few, many or a size class.

V	size	J	D	CDR3	DNA
TRBV30	.	TRBJ1-5	.	CAWSSGYRANQPQHF	TGTGCCTGGAGTTCAGGATACAGGGCTAATCAGCCCCAGCATTTT
TRBV5-6	.	TRBJ2-5	TRBD1	CASSLVVGTGMETQYF	TGTGCCAGCAGCTTGGTTGTCGGGACAGGAATGGAGACCCAGTACTTC
TRBV7-7	.	TRBJ2-1	TRBD2	CASSPTGTSGSNEQFF	TGTGCCAGCAGCCCCACCGGGACTAGCGGATCCAATGAGCAGTTCTTC
TRBV6-5	.	TRBJ1-1	TRBD1	CASSYFQGAKYTFF	TGTGCCAGCAGTTACTTCCAGGGGGCGAAGTATACTTTCTTT
TRBV7-2	.	TRBJ1-1	.	CASRKVAAEAFF	TGTGCCAGCAGAAAAGTTGCAGCGGAAGCTTTCTTT
TRBV11-2	.	TRBJ2-2	TRBD1	CASSWGQAGTGELFF	TGTGCCAGCAGCTGGGGACAGGCGGGGACCGGGGAGCTGTTTTTT
TRBV7-2	once	TRBJ2-7	TRBD1	CASSLTGVVKNEQYF	TGTGCCAGCAGCTTGACAGGGGTGGTGAAGAACGAGCAGTACTTC
TRBV11-2	.	TRBJ1-3	.	CASSLDLLNTIYF	TGTGCCAGCAGCTTAGATCTGTTAAACACCATATATTTT
TRBV2	.	TRBJ1-2	.	CASRQFTAGYTF	TGTGCCAGCAGACAGTTTACGGCTGGCTACACCTTC
TRBV6-5	once	TRBJ2-7	TRBD2	CASTRGSTREQYF	TGTGCCAGCACCCGCGGGAGCACGAGGGAGCAGTACTTC
TRBV10-3	.	TRBJ1-1	.	CAISSQGTNTEAFF	TGTGCCATCAGTTCCCAGGGGACGAACACTGAAGCTTTCTTT
TRBV19	.	TRBJ1-1	.	CASSIDVGVWTEAFF	TGTGCCAGTAGTATCGACGTAGGGGTATGGACTGAAGCTTTCTTT
TRBV11-2	once	TRBJ1-1	.	CASSLLGQGTEAFF	TGTGCCAGCAGCTTATTGGGGCAAGGCACTGAAGCTTTCTTT
TRBV27	few	TRBJ1-5	.	CASSSLGSNQPQHF	TGTGCCAGCAGTTCCCTCGGTAGCAATCAGCCCCAGCATTTT
TRBV11-2	.	TRBJ2-5	TRBD2	CASSLGAGEILETQYF	TGTGCCAGCAGCTTAGGGGCGGGAGAGATTTTAGAGACCCAGTACTTC
TRBV5-1	.	TRBJ2-2	.	CASSLDVPVMSGELFF	TGCGCCAGCAGCTTGGATGTACCAGTAATGTCCGGGGAGCTGTTTTTT
TRBV5-1	.	TRBJ2-6	.	CASSTGGAGANVLTF	TGCGCCAGCAGTACCGGAGGGGCTGGGGCCAACGTCCTGACTTTC
TRBV6-1	.	TRBJ2-3	TRBD2	CASSAEVAGVTDTQYF	TGTGCCAGCAGTGCCGAAGTAGCGGGAGTCACAGATACGCAGTATTTT
TRBV2	.	TRBJ2-1	.	CASRKTEPPYNEQFF	TGTGCCAGCAGAAAGACGGAGCCCCCCTACAATGAGCAGTTCTTC
TRBV5-1	.	TRBJ2-2	TRBD2	CASSFPGTSGRQNTGELFF	TGCGCCAGCAGCTTCCCCGGGACTAGCGGGAGGCAGAACACCGGGGAGCTGTTTTTT
TRBV6-1	.	TRBJ1-2	.	CASSDTPNYGYTF	TGTGCCAGCAGTGACACACCCAACTATGGCTACACCTTC
TRBV7-8	.	TRBJ1-5	.	CASSLEGGFSNQPQHF	TGTGCCAGCAGCTTAGAAGGGGGATTTAGCAATCAGCCCCAGCATTTT
TRBV2	.	TRBJ2-7	.	CASSVNEQYF	TGTGCCAGCAGTGTTAACGAGCAGTACTTC
TRBV5-1	.	TRBJ2-6	TRBD1	CASGTGGPGANVLTF	TGCGCCAGCGGCACAGGGGGCCCTGGGGCCAACGTCCTGACTTTC
TRBV7-3	.	TRBJ2-3	TRBD2	CASRPWWTSGNTDTQYF	TGTGCCAGCAGACCGTGGTGGACTAGCGGTAACACAGATACGCAGTATTTT
TRBV10-3	.	TRBJ2-7	.	CAISESVQGNEQYF	TGTGCCATCAGTGAGTCGGTTCAGGGCAACGAGCAGTACTTC
TRBV9	once	TRBJ2-3	TRBD2	CASSVGGRAADTQYF	TGTGCCAGCAGCGTAGGCGGGAGGGCCGCGGATACGCAGTATTTT
TRBV5-1	few	TRBJ2-3	.	CASSLAQGSTDTQYF	TGCGCCAGCAGCTTGGCCCAGGGGAGCACAGATACGCAGTATTTT
TRBV6-1	.	TRBJ2-7	TRBD2	CASSTGGSYEQYF	TGTGCCAGCAGCACGGGGGGCTCCTACGAGCAGTACTTC
TRBV18	.	TRBJ2-2	.	CASSIGSRRNTGELFF	TGTGCCAGCTCGATTGGTTCGCGGCGGAACACCGGGGAGCTGTTTTTT
TRBV7-3	.	TRBJ2-3	.	CASSYAGQGDTQYF	TGTGCCAGCAGCTATGCGGGTCAGGGGGATACGCAGTATTTT
TRBV2	.	TRBJ2-7	TRBD1	CATRDRGRAYEQYF	TGTGCCACCAGGGACAGGGGGCGCGCCTACGAGCAGTACTTC
TRBV11-3	.	TRBJ2-2	TRBD1	CASSESGTGPGELFF	TGTGCCAGCAGCGAATCCGGGACAGGCCCCGGGGAGCTGTTTTTT
TRBV5-5	.	TRBJ2-1	TRBD1	CASSLSSGQGRNEQFF	TGTGCCAGCAGCTTGTCGTCGGGACAGGGAAGAAATGAGCAGTTCTTC
TRBV25-1	.	TRBJ2-1	.	CASSEIPIIGTHNEQFF	TGTGCCAGCAGTGAAATCCCCATAATAGGGACTCACAATGAGCAGTTCTTC
TRBV6-4	.	TRBJ2-1	TRBD2	CAAGPDSGSYNEQFF	TGTGCCGCCGGCCCAGATAGCGGGAGCTACAATGAGCAGTTCTTC
TRBV29-1	.	TRBJ2-3	TRBD2	CSVVRGEGSTDTQYF	TGCAGCGTTGTTCGGGGGGAAGGAAGCACAGATACGCAGTATTTT
TRBV2	.	TRBJ2-5	TRBD2	CATRLAVAETQYF	TGTGCCACCCGACTAGCTGTAGCGGAGACCCAGTACTTC
TRBV27	few	TRBJ2-2	.	CASSFRLASLSGELFF	TGTGCCAGCAGTTTTAGGCTAGCTTCACTTAGCGGGGAGCTGTTTTTT
TRBV1	.	TRBJ2-1	.	CTSSQDQTSGDNEQFF	TGCACCAGCAGCCAAGACCAGACTAGCGGCGACAATGAGCAGTTCTTC
TRBV19	many	TRBJ1-1	.	CASSIGNTEAFF	TGTGCCAGTAGTATCGGGAACACTGAAGCTTTCTTT
TRBV12-5	.	TRBJ1-5	.	CASGLVLDGRKEQPQHF	TGTGCTAGTGGTTTGGTACTAGACGGCAGAAAAGAACAGCCCCAGCATTTT
TRBV2	few	TRBJ1-2	.	CASRRPQGGYGYTF	TGTGCCAGCAGGAGACCCCAGGGAGGCTATGGCTACACCTTC
TRBV19	.	TRBJ2-7	.	CASSHGVSYEQYF	TGTGCCAGTAGTCATGGAGTTTCCTACGAGCAGTACTTC
TRBV9	.	TRBJ2-1	TRBD2	CASSEDGRAFGEQFF	TGTGCCAGCAGCGAGGACGGGAGGGCCTTTGGTGAGCAGTTCTTC
TRBV6-5	.	TRBJ1-1	.	CASSSHRETAEAFF	TGTGCCAGCAGCTCGCACAGGGAGACCGCTGAAGCTTTCTTT
TRBV6-5	once	TRBJ1-3	.	CASRSGSGNTIYF	TGTGCCAGCCGGTCGGGCTCTGGAAACACCATATATTTT
TRBV10-3	.	TRBJ1-1	TRBD1	CAISESTVRGTGNTEAFF	TGTGCCATCAGTGAGTCCACGGTAAGAGGGACAGGGAACACTGAAGCTTTCTTT
TRBV18	.	TRBJ2-1	.	CASSPLLSSYNEQFF	TGTGCCAGCTCACCATTACTTAGCTCCTACAATGAGCAGTTCTTC
TRBV27	.	TRBJ2-3	TRBD2	CASSLFAGGLTDTQYF	TGTGCCAGCAGTTTATTCGCGGGAGGGCTGACAGATACGCAGTATTTT
TRBV21-1	once	TRBJ1-5	.	CASSKIRGYQPQHF	TGTGCCAGCAGCAAAATAAGGGGCTATCAGCCCCAGCATTTT
TRBV6-5	once	TRBJ1-6	TRBD1	CASSYSNRGESPLHF	TGTGCCAGCAGTTACTCGAACAGGGGGGAGTCACCCCTCCACTTT